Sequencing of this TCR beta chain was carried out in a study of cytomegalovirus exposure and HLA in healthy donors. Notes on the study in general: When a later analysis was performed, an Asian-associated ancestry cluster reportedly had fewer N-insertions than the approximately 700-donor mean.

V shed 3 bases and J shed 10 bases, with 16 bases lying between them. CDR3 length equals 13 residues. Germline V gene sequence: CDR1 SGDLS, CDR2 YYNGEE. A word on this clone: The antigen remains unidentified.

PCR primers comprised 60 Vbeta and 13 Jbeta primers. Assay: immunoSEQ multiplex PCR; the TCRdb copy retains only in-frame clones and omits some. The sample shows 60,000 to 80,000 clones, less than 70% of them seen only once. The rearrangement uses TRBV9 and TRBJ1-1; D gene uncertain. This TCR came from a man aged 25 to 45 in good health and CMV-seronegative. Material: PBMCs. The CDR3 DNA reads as TGTGCCAGCAGCGCCGCGTCCGGAGGGCCAGCTTTCTTT. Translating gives CASSAASGGPAFF. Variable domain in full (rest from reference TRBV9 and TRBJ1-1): DSGVTQTPKHLITATGQRVTLRCSPRSGDLSVYWYQQSLDQGLQFLIQYYNGEERAKGNILERFSAQQFPDLHSELNLSSLELGDSALYFCASSAASGGPAFFGQGTRLTVV.